Listed below are T cell receptor beta chains from one sample, sequenced in a study of blood T cell repertoires in COVID-19. Sequencing was performed with immunoSEQ multiplex PCR; in TCRdb, only in-frame clones are kept and a portion is missing. The data hold some 270,000 clones, with approximately 88% observed a single time. Input material: PBMCs or T cells enriched from blood (not recorded which). Source of these receptors: a middle-aged woman who had been exposed to COVID-19. The CDR3 runs from the conserved cysteine through the conserved F or W. Each record gives: V gene, D gene, J gene, clone size, CDR3 DNA, CDR3 protein. The D gene is left open where the match is weak. The size of a clone is reported for some rows only, either as once, few or many, or as a class for expanded clones.

V gene: TRBV28; D gene: -; J gene: TRBJ2-5; clone size: few; CDR3 DNA: TGTGCCAGCAAGCCGGCTCCACCTAGGGAGACCCAGTACTTC; CDR3 protein: CASKPAPPRETQYF
V gene: TRBV19; D gene: -; J gene: TRBJ1-1; clone size: few; CDR3 DNA: TGTGCCAGTGCCTCCCCGCTAAACGACAGGGAAGCTTTCTTT; CDR3 protein: CASASPLNDREAFF
V gene: TRBV12-3/TRBV12-4; D gene: -; J gene: TRBJ2-1; clone size: -; CDR3 DNA: TGTGCCAGCAGCTCCCTGTTGAGGCTCGAGCAGTTCTTC; CDR3 protein: CASSSLLRLEQFF
V gene: TRBV13; D gene: TRBD2; J gene: TRBJ2-1; clone size: -; CDR3 DNA: TGTGCCAGCAGACGATACGGACTAGGTGATGAGCAGTTCTTC; CDR3 protein: CASRRYGLGDEQFF
V gene: TRBV5-8; D gene: TRBD1; J gene: TRBJ1-2; clone size: -; CDR3 DNA: TGTGCCAGCAGTCCTTATAGACAGGGCTTCTATGGCTACACCTTC; CDR3 protein: CASSPYRQGFYGYTF
V gene: TRBV5-4; D gene: -; J gene: TRBJ2-3; clone size: -; CDR3 DNA: TGTGCCAGCAGCTTGCGGGGGGCCAGCACAGATACGCAGTATTTT; CDR3 protein: CASSLRGASTDTQYF
V gene: TRBV28; D gene: TRBD1; J gene: TRBJ1-1; clone size: -; CDR3 DNA: TGTGCCAGCCTGACAGGGGGCACTGAAGCTTTCTTT; CDR3 protein: CASLTGGTEAFF
V gene: TRBV6-5; D gene: -; J gene: TRBJ2-2; clone size: -; CDR3 DNA: TGTGCCAGCAGTTACTCGCAACTGAACACCGGGGAGCTGTTTTTT; CDR3 protein: CASSYSQLNTGELFF
V gene: TRBV2; D gene: -; J gene: TRBJ1-1; clone size: -; CDR3 DNA: TGTGCCAGGGTCAGGGGATTGATTACTGAAGCTTTCTTT; CDR3 protein: CARVRGLITEAFF
V gene: TRBV13; D gene: TRBD1; J gene: TRBJ1-4; clone size: -; CDR3 DNA: TGTGCCAGCAGCCGGACAGGGCTGGGGGAAAAACTGTTTTTT; CDR3 protein: CASSRTGLGEKLFF
V gene: TRBV5-5; D gene: -; J gene: TRBJ2-6; clone size: -; CDR3 DNA: TGTGCCAGCAGCTTGGACAGGGGGAGGGCTGGGGCCAACGTCCTGACTTTC; CDR3 protein: CASSLDRGRAGANVLTF
V gene: TRBV24-1; D gene: -; J gene: TRBJ1-5; clone size: -; CDR3 DNA: TGTGCCACCAGTGACAGGACAGCGATAGATCAGCCCCAGCATTTT; CDR3 protein: CATSDRTAIDQPQHF
V gene: TRBV11-2; D gene: TRBD1; J gene: TRBJ1-5; clone size: -; CDR3 DNA: TGTGCCAGCAGCTCGGGACAGGGAAAAAATCAGCCCCAGCATTTT; CDR3 protein: CASSSGQGKNQPQHF